The next 15 T cell receptor beta chains were all read from a single sample in a study of CD8 T cells in Susac syndrome. Random hexamers served to reverse transcribe about 0.5 to 1 ug RNA. TCRdb fed the immunoSEQ multiplex PCR reads into MiXCR, producing one record per CDR3 protein. The sample includes some 170,000 distinct CDR3 sequences, roughly 94% of them seen just once. Input material: CD4+ T cells from PBMCs. These receptors were taken from a human donor with multiple sclerosis.

The CDR3 DNA sequence: TGCGCCAGCAGCCTGGGAATTCAGGGCCAAGCTTTCTTT. Encoded protein: CASSLGIQGQAFF. The chain combines TRBV5-1 with TRBJ1-1, with a weak D call TRBD1 (5 bases). Germline CDR1 is SGHRS and CDR2 is YFSETQ. The CDR3 is 13 amino acids. Trimming stripped 4 bases from V and 9 bases from J, with 16 bases between.

The CDR3 DNA follows: TGTGCCAGCAGAGCCACCGGGAAAGAGACCCAGTACTTC. Amino acid sequence: CASRATGKETQYF. The V gene is TRBV12-3 or TRBV12-4, the J gene TRBJ2-5; D may be TRBD2 (5 bases). The CDR3 sequence is 13 residues long. Between the trimmed V and J ends, which lost 6 bases and 3 bases, there was a span of 11 bases.

This chain links TRBV12-3 or TRBV12-4 with TRBJ1-1, with D maybe TRBD1 (6 bases). CDR3 size: 12 residues. The V end lost 7 bases, the J end lost 8 bases, and 14 bases lay between the germline ends. This CDR3 is CASILGAAEAFF. In DNA, the CDR3 is TGTGCCAGCATCTTGGGGGCAGCAGAAGCTTTCTTT.

V usage is TRBV28 and J usage is TRBJ2-1, with 7 nucleotides matching TRBD2. The ends lost 8 bases at V and 5 bases at J; junction bases unmatched: 6. This CDR3 has 13 residues. Per germline, CDR1 MDHEN and CDR2 SYDVKM. The CDR3 sequence: CASSGTINNEQFF. CDR3 DNA: TGTGCCAGCTCCGGGACTATTAACAATGAGCAGTTCTTC. Combining the CDR3 with reference TRBV28 and TRBJ2-1 gives the whole variable domain DVKVTQSSRYLVKRTGEKVFLECVQDMDHENMFWYRQDPGLGLRLIYFSYDVKMKEKGDIPEGYSVSREKKERFSLILESASTNQTSMYLCASSGTINNEQFFGPGTRLTVL.

The chain employs TRBV28 and TRBJ2-6; D is uncertain. V was clipped by 7 bases and J by 2 bases, with 3 bases between them. CDR3 length equals 12 residues. CDR1 MDHEN and CDR2 SYDVKM come from the germline V gene. Here the CDR3 DNA reads TGTGCCAGCAAAGCTGGGGCCAACGTCCTGACTTTC. It codes for CASKAGANVLTF.

The chain uses TRBV11-2 and TRBJ2-5; D remains unclear. The CDR3 contains 11 residues. V was shortened by 5 bases and J by 7 bases, with 8 bases between the two germline ends. Germline V gene lookup returns CDR1 SGHAT and CDR2 FQNNGV. CDR3 protein: CASSGLRTQYF. DNA for the CDR3: TGTGCCAGCAGCGGTCTCCGGACCCAGTACTTC.

This clonotype was recorded once. This sequence joins TRBV30 and TRBJ2-2, with unresolved D. The V end was cut by 2 bases, the J end by 1 base, with 8 bases between. This CDR3 has 14 amino acids. CDR1 GTSNPN and CDR2 SVGIG come from the germline V gene (reference sequence). The CDR3 DNA reads as TGTGCCTGGAGTAGGGAACGGAACACCGGGGAGCTGTTTTTT. Translation gives CAWSRERNTGELFF. The whole variable domain, filled in from reference TRBV30 and TRBJ2-2, reads SQTIHQWPATLVQPVGSPLSLECTVEGTSNPNLYWYRQAAGRGLQLLFYSVGIGQISSEVPQNLSASRPQDRQFILSSKKLLLSDSGFYLCAWSRERNTGELFFGEGSRLTVL.

This rearrangement joins TRBV5-4 to TRBJ1-3, with a weak D call TRBD1 (6 bases). Germline values: CDR1 SGHNT, CDR2 YYREEE (reference sequence). The CDR3 has 16 amino acids. Trimming cost V 2 bases and J 1 base, with 13 bases left between them. The CDR3 loop is CASSLIGGRSGNTIYF. The CDR3 DNA sequence: TGTGCCAGCAGCTTAATTGGGGGCAGATCTGGAAACACCATATATTTT.

A single count supports this clonotype. V and J are TRBV10-2 and TRBJ2-1, with D maybe TRBD1 (5 bases). The CDR3 totals 12 residues. The V and J ends lost 6 bases and 9 bases respectively, with 12 bases between them. Germline V lookup: CDR1 WSHSY, CDR2 SAAADI. The CDR3 region is CASRDIRVEQFF. CDR3 nucleotide sequence: TGCGCCAGCAGGGACATCAGGGTTGAGCAGTTCTTC.

This CDR3 is CASNGGGTAQGMNTEAFF. DNA of the CDR3: TGCGCCAGCAATGGAGGGGGAACAGCCCAAGGGATGAACACTGAAGCTTTCTTT. The chain uses TRBV5-1 and TRBJ1-1; possibly TRBD1 for D (6 bases). The ends were cut back, 6 bases at V and 0 bases at J, with 24 bases in the middle. The germline CDR1 and CDR2 sequences are SGHRS and YFSETQ. CDR3 size: 18 residues.

The chain carries TRBV20-1 and TRBJ1-1, with D uncertain. This CDR3 region has 14 residues. Trimming removed 6 bases at V and 0 bases at J, with 14 bases between. CDR1 and CDR2 from the germline V gene are DFQATT and SNEGSKA (reference sequence). The CDR3 nucleotides read TGCAGTGCCCCCGGGCAGAACATGAACACTGAAGCTTTCTTT. Translation: CSAPGQNMNTEAFF.

The chain couples TRBV29-1 to TRBJ2-7; D gene ambiguous. In germline, CDR1 is SQVTM, CDR2 ANQGSEA. The CDR3 is 12 residues long. Trimming took off 7 bases at V and 3 bases at J, with 13 bases between the two ends. The CDR3 nucleotides read TGCAGCGCCATGTCCAATATCTACGAGCAGTACTTC. Encoded protein: CSAMSNIYEQYF.

The chain uses TRBV5-1 and TRBJ2-1, with TRBD2 as a possible D gene (5 bases). The CDR3 has 12 residues. Trimming removed 2 bases at V and 8 bases at J, with 8 bases between. The germline V gene has CDR1 SGHRS and CDR2 YFSETQ. In nucleotides, the CDR3 is TGCGCCAGCAGCTTCCTCGGGGATGAGCAGTTCTTC. It codes for CASSFLGDEQFF.

The V call is TRBV6-2 or TRBV6-3, the J call TRBJ2-3, with 7 nucleotides matching TRBD2. This CDR3 comprises 16 residues. The junction had 9 bases not matched to a gene; V was cut back by 6 bases and J by 0 bases. CDR1 is MNHEY, CDR2 SVGEGT, per germline. CDR3 sequence: CASSKPASGSTDTQYF. CDR3 coding DNA: TGTGCCAGCAGCAAACCGGCTAGCGGAAGCACAGATACGCAGTATTTT.

The chain recombines TRBV20-1 with TRBJ2-1, with D uncertain. Per the germline V gene, CDR1 is DFQATT and CDR2 is SNEGSKA (reference sequence). Deletions cut 6 bases from V and 0 bases from J, with 9 bases between. CDR3 length: 13 residues. CDR3 protein: CSAPRSSYNEQFF. CDR3 nucleotide sequence: TGCAGTGCCCCGCGGAGCTCCTACAATGAGCAGTTCTTC.